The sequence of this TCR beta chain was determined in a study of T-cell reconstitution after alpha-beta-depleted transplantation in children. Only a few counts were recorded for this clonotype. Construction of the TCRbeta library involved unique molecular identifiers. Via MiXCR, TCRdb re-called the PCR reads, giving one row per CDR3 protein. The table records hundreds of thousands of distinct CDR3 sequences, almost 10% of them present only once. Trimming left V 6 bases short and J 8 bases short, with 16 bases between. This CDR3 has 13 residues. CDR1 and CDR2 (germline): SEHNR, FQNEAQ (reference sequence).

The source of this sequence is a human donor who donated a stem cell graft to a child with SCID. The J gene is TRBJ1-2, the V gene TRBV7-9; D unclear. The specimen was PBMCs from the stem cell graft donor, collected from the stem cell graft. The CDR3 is CASRLNTGGGYTF. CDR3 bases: TGTGCCAGCAGACTGAACACCGGAGGCGGCTACACCTTC.